This T cell receptor beta chain was captured in a study of blood T cells in healthy people across ages. Each sample had at least 6 million PBMCs isolated. It was with a sample-barcoded 5' primer and a J-beta primer mix that a second PCR of roughly 7 to 12 cycles was run. Each cDNA molecule was tagged by a template-switch adaptor with 12 random nucleotides. TCRdb reprocessed the 5' RACE reads via MiXCR and lists one record per CDR3 protein. The sample has 950,000 to 1,200,000 distinct CDR3 sequences, under 40% seen once. V lost 4 bases to trimming and J lost 7 bases; unmatched junction nucleotides: 10. Germline loops: CDR1 SGDLS, CDR2 YYNGEE. This CDR3 region has 15 residues.

The sample was blood. The TCR was taken from a man younger than 35 in good health. This chain uses TRBV9 with TRBJ1-4; 7 positions agree with TRBD1. The CDR3 reads CASSSRQGSSEKLFF. Written as DNA, the CDR3 is TGTGCCAGCAGCTCCAGACAGGGTAGTTCTGAAAAACTGTTTTTT.